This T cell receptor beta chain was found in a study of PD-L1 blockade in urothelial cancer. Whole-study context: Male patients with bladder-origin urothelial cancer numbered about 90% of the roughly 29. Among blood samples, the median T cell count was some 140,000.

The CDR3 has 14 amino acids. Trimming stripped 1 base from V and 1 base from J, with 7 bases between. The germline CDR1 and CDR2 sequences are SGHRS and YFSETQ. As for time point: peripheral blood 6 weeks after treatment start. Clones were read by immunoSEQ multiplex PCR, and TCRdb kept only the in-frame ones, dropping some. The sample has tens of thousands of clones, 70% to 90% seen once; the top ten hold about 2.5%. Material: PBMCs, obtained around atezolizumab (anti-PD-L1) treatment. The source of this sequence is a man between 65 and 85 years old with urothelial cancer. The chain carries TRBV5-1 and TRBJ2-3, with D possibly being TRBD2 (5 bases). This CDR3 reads CASSLHGGTDTQYF. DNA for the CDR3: TGCGCCAGCAGCTTGCACGGGGGCACAGATACGCAGTATTTT.